The rows below give T cell receptor beta chains drawn from one sample of a study of identical twins. MiXCR, applied by TCRdb to the 5' RACE reads, yields one record per CDR3 protein. The sample lists 300,000 to 400,000 distinct CDR3 sequences, roughly an eighth occurring once. The sample was also linked to a second study, of yellow fever vaccine responses in identical twins.

Sequenced material: CD8+ T cells sorted from blood. The receptor set was obtained from a young woman in good health. CDR3s include the opening cysteine and the closing phenylalanine or tryptophan. The D gene is left open where the match is weak. Some rows have no size entry. The others give once, few or many, or a class for an expanded clone.

TRBV20-1,TRBJ2-1,NA,TRBD2,CSAALATSYNEQFF,TGCAGTGCGGCACTAGCGACCTCCTACAATGAGCAGTTCTTC
TRBV28,TRBJ2-3,few,TRBD1,CASSPEGARTDTQYF,TGTGCCAGCAGCCCCGAGGGGGCCCGCACAGATACGCAGTATTTT
TRBV4-1,TRBJ2-1,few,NA,CASSIRGGDEQFF,TGCGCCAGCAGCATCCGTGGGGGCGATGAGCAGTTCTTC
TRBV7-9,TRBJ2-1,few,TRBD2,CASSLGGRPHNEQFF,TGTGCCAGCAGCTTAGGCGGGAGGCCCCACAATGAGCAGTTCTTC
TRBV24-1,TRBJ1-1,few,NA,CATSEGRTGLRTEAFF,TGTGCCACCAGCGAGGGGCGAACAGGGTTGAGGACTGAAGCTTTCTTT
TRBV29-1,TRBJ2-2,NA,TRBD1,CSAMTGENTGELFF,TGCAGCGCAATGACAGGGGAAAACACCGGGGAGCTGTTTTTT
TRBV15,TRBJ2-5,many,TRBD2,CATRGGSGREETQYF,TGTGCCACCAGGGGAGGGAGCGGGAGGGAAGAGACCCAGTACTTC
TRBV20-1,TRBJ1-2,few,TRBD1,CSAIDRVGYGYTF,TGCAGTGCGATCGACAGGGTCGGCTATGGCTACACCTTC
TRBV12-3/TRBV12-4,TRBJ1-5,many,NA,CASREGLSLPQHF,TGTGCCAGCAGAGAGGGGTTGAGTCTGCCCCAGCATTTT
TRBV15,TRBJ2-1,NA,TRBD1,CATSRGQGVRDEQFF,TGTGCCACCAGCAGAGGGCAGGGGGTTAGGGATGAGCAGTTCTTC
TRBV12-3/TRBV12-4,TRBJ1-2,many,NA,CASSYRTRANYGYTF,TGTGCCAGCAGTTATCGGACGCGTGCCAACTATGGCTACACCTTC
TRBV11-2,TRBJ2-7,many,NA,CASSRVPYEQYF,TGTGCCAGCAGCAGAGTTCCCTACGAGCAGTACTTC
TRBV28,TRBJ2-3,many,NA,CASKGHPNTDTQYF,TGTGCCAGCAAGGGTCACCCTAACACAGATACGCAGTATTTT
TRBV4-1,TRBJ1-1,many,NA,CASSQTVNTEAFF,TGCGCCAGCAGCCAAACAGTGAACACTGAAGCTTTCTTT
TRBV9,TRBJ2-2,NA,NA,CASSAPLANTGELFF,TGTGCCAGCAGCGCCCCTTTAGCGAACACCGGGGAGCTGTTTTTT
TRBV7-9,TRBJ2-1,NA,TRBD2,CASDRGGPYNEQFF,TGTGCCAGCGACCGGGGGGGCCCCTACAATGAGCAGTTCTTC
TRBV29-1,TRBJ2-7,few,TRBD1,CSVEEWDRGAYEQYF,TGCAGCGTTGAAGAATGGGACAGGGGGGCCTACGAGCAGTACTTC
TRBV5-6,TRBJ2-7,few,NA,CASSHDPTSLSSYEQYF,TGTGCCAGCAGCCATGACCCCACTAGCCTGAGCTCCTACGAGCAGTACTTC
TRBV5-1,TRBJ1-1,many,TRBD1,CASSLVGTGNREAFF,TGCGCCAGCAGCTTGGTGGGGACAGGGAACCGTGAAGCTTTCTTT
TRBV3-1,TRBJ2-3,NA,TRBD2,CASSLTGGSHDTQYF,TGTGCCAGCAGCCTGACGGGCGGGAGCCATGATACGCAGTATTTT
TRBV20-1,TRBJ2-7,NA,TRBD1,CSARGQGIEQYF,TGCAGTGCTCGGGGACAGGGGATCGAGCAGTACTTC
TRBV24-1,TRBJ2-1,many,TRBD2,CATSDTGLAGVYNEQFF,TGTGCCACCAGTGATACGGGACTAGCGGGAGTCTACAATGAGCAGTTCTTC
TRBV7-8,TRBJ2-5,many,NA,CASSLGLEGMEKETQYF,TGTGCCAGCAGCTTGGGGCTTGAGGGCATGGAAAAAGAGACCCAGTACTTC
TRBV18,TRBJ1-6,few,NA,CASSPRRYNSPLHF,TGTGCCAGCTCACCACGCCGGTATAATTCACCCCTCCACTTT
TRBV5-6,TRBJ2-7,NA,NA,CASSPLGGAVQYF,TGTGCCAGCAGCCCCCTGGGGGGGGCAGTGCAGTACTTC
TRBV29-1,TRBJ1-1,few,TRBD1,CSVYRGREAFF,TGCAGCGTATACAGGGGGCGTGAAGCTTTCTTT
TRBV6-1,TRBJ2-7,few,NA,CASSEVPGTYLDEQYF,TGTGCCAGCAGTGAAGTACCCGGGACATATCTGGACGAGCAGTACTTC
TRBV28,TRBJ2-2,few,NA,CASSFFGEIGIGELFF,TGTGCCAGCAGTTTTTTCGGGGAGATAGGAATCGGGGAGCTGTTTTTT
TRBV5-6,TRBJ2-2,few,NA,CASSLYAGWELFF,TGTGCCAGCAGCTTATACGCTGGGTGGGAGCTGTTTTTT
TRBV29-1,TRBJ1-2,few,NA,CSVGNGYTF,TGCAGCGTTGGTAACGGGTACACCTTC
TRBV12-3/TRBV12-4,TRBJ1-4,few,TRBD1,CASSSTGGSEKLFF,TGTGCCAGCAGTTCTACAGGGGGTAGTGAAAAACTGTTTTTT
TRBV6-1,TRBJ2-2,NA,TRBD2,CASHPSGGDTGELFF,TGTGCCAGCCACCCTAGCGGGGGGGACACCGGGGAGCTGTTTTTT
TRBV11-3,TRBJ2-1,NA,TRBD2,CASSFFLMGLAGDEQFF,TGTGCCAGCAGCTTTTTCTTGATGGGACTAGCGGGCGATGAGCAGTTCTTC
TRBV6-2/TRBV6-3,TRBJ2-3,few,TRBD2,CASSLGLAGPPLSTDTQYF,TGTGCCAGCAGTTTAGGACTAGCGGGACCTCCTCTTAGCACAGATACGCAGTATTTT
TRBV5-1,TRBJ2-1,NA,NA,CASSLAWGEQFF,TGCGCCAGCAGCTTGGCATGGGGAGAGCAGTTCTTC
TRBV2,TRBJ2-1,NA,NA,CALGRDKTYNEQFF,TGTGCCCTAGGGAGGGACAAGACGTACAATGAGCAGTTCTTC
TRBV7-7,TRBJ2-5,few,TRBD2,CASTRVAGGWETQYF,TGTGCCAGCACCCGAGTAGCGGGGGGTTGGGAGACCCAGTACTTC
TRBV4-1,TRBJ2-3,NA,NA,CASSQEGTTVRTDTQYF,TGCGCCAGCAGCCAAGAAGGGACGACAGTGCGCACAGATACGCAGTATTTT
TRBV7-9,TRBJ2-7,many,TRBD1,CASSFSGTGPYEQYF,TGTGCCAGCAGCTTTTCCGGGACAGGGCCCTACGAGCAGTACTTC
TRBV7-9,TRBJ2-1,many,NA,CASSLGQGRGGYNEQFF,TGTGCCAGCAGCCTAGGCCAGGGACGGGGCGGCTACAATGAGCAGTTCTTC
TRBV9,TRBJ2-1,NA,TRBD2,CASSPLAGGHEQFF,TGTGCCAGCAGCCCGCTAGCGGGAGGGCATGAGCAGTTCTTC
TRBV7-8,TRBJ2-1,NA,NA,CASSEVGEQFF,TGTGCCAGCAGCGAAGTGGGTGAGCAGTTCTTC
TRBV7-9,TRBJ2-1,NA,NA,CASSFGAGAPDEQFF,TGTGCCAGCAGCTTCGGGGCAGGGGCACCGGATGAGCAGTTCTTC
TRBV2,TRBJ2-1,few,TRBD2,CASFGGVNEQFF,TGTGCCAGCTTTGGGGGGGTCAATGAGCAGTTCTTC
TRBV5-5,TRBJ1-2,many,NA,CASSSAWDHKNYGYTF,TGTGCCAGCAGCTCAGCCTGGGACCATAAGAACTATGGCTACACCTTC
TRBV9,TRBJ1-1,few,NA,CASSAPAALDTEAFF,TGTGCCAGCAGCGCACCGGCAGCCTTGGACACTGAAGCTTTCTTT
TRBV7-9,TRBJ2-2,few,NA,CASSYRTSGQDTGELFF,TGTGCCAGCAGCTATAGAACCTCGGGTCAAGACACCGGGGAGCTGTTTTTT
TRBV7-2,TRBJ2-7,NA,TRBD1,CASSLVRGQGHEQYF,TGTGCCAGCAGCTTAGTGCGGGGACAGGGCCACGAGCAGTACTTC